The T cell receptor beta chain under discussion was sequenced for a study of T cell repertoires and HLA-DP antigens. General study results and limits: Against one allele, clones undetected before culture averaged approximately 35%; against the other, around 50%.

The table lists this clone with a few counts. Antigen unknown. Amplification used primers for 54 TRBV and 13 TRBJ segments. TCRdb's table, derived via immunoSEQ multiplex PCR, lists solely in-frame clones and lacks some. Seen here are approximately 100,000 clones, about 89% observed once, and the top ten hold 1.7%. The sequence derives from a man aged 50 to 59 in good health and CMV-seronegative. Sequencing input: CD4+ T cells from PBMCs.

The CDR3 DNA reads as TGTGCCAGCAGCACCGGACGGATAGGTTCTACGGAGCAGTACTTC. It translates to CASSTGRIGSTEQYF. The chain has TRBV5-5 and TRBJ2-7; D call uncertain. Germline-derived CDR1 and CDR2 are SGHKS and YYEKEE (reference sequence). V gave up 4 bases and J gave up 7 bases, with 21 bases separating them. The CDR3 contains 15 residues.